These 15 T cell receptor beta chains share one sample of origin, sequenced in a study of spatial heterogeneity in lung cancer. TCRdb reprocessed the 5' RACE reads with MiXCR, giving one entry per CDR3 protein. The sample contains 80,000 to 95,000 distinct CDR3 sequences, 7.5% to 10% of which appear only once. Sample time point: sample taken at primary tumor resection. The study sequenced unsorted whole RNA from tumor, nontumor lung or frozen PBMC. The material was PBMCs, obtained at surgery. These receptor sequences come from a male donor with early-stage non-small cell lung cancer.

This clonotype has ten or more counts. The chain joins TRBV10-3 to TRBJ1-1; a weak D match, TRBD1 (5 bases). Per the germline V gene, CDR1 is ENHRY and CDR2 is SYGVKD. This CDR3 has 13 residues. Trimming left V 10 bases short and J 1 base short, with 13 bases between. The CDR3 nucleotides are TGTGCCACCCTGCAGGGTACGAACACTGAAGCTTTCTTT. It codes for CATLQGTNTEAFF.

The rearrangement links TRBV20-1 to TRBJ2-1; 8 bases fit TRBD2. Unmatched junction bases numbered 5, after V lost 6 bases and J lost 1 base. This CDR3 has 14 amino acids. Germline-derived CDR1 and CDR2 are DFQATT and SNEGSKA (reference sequence). The CDR3: CSAHSGDSYNEQFF. CDR3 nucleotides: TGCAGTGCGCATAGCGGGGATTCCTACAATGAGCAGTTCTTC.

This clonotype was observed at least ten times. DNA for the CDR3: TGCGCCAGCAGCCCCTCTAGCGGGCCCTACGAGCAGTACTTC. Translation: CASSPSSGPYEQYF. The chain uses TRBV5-1 and TRBJ2-7; 8 bases fit TRBD2. Germline-derived CDR1 and CDR2 are SGHRS and YFSETQ. CDR3 length: 14 amino acids. The V gene end was trimmed by 4 bases and the J gene end by 2 bases; junction bases not matched to a gene: 5.

This clonotype was detected many times. The rearrangement joins TRBV20-1 to TRBJ2-3; D remains unclear. V was trimmed by 1 base and J by 9 bases, leaving 11 bases between them. From germline, CDR1 is DFQATT and CDR2 SNEGSKA (reference sequence). The CDR3 consists of 12 residues. Here the CDR3 DNA reads TGCAGTGCTAGAGTTTTCCCGAACACGCAGTATTTT. Translation: CSARVFPNTQYF.

The chain uses TRBV29-1 and TRBJ2-1; 7 positions agree with TRBD2. This CDR3 region has 14 residues. Germline V gene data show CDR1 as SQVTM and CDR2 as ANQGSEA. V shed 5 bases, J shed 0 bases, and the junction held 4 bases outside the gene matches. The CDR3 nucleotides read TGCAGCGTTTTCGGGGGGACCTCCTACAATGAGCAGTTCTTC. It codes for CSVFGGTSYNEQFF.

This clonotype came up many times. J is TRBJ1-2 and V is TRBV5-6; a weak D match, TRBD1 (6 bases). Trimming cost V 0 bases and J 4 bases, with 10 bases left between them. The CDR3 runs to 14 residues. The V gene's germline CDR1 is SGHDT and CDR2 YYEEEE. In nucleotides, the CDR3 is TGTGCCAGCAGCTTGGGGCAGGGGATCTATGGCTACACCTTC. Translated: CASSLGQGIYGYTF.

This chain links TRBV28 with TRBJ2-2, with 9 bases fitting TRBD2. V lost 5 bases, J lost 6 bases, and 10 bases stayed unmatched. Germline lookup yields CDR1 MDHEN and CDR2 SYDVKM. The CDR3 has 16 residues. CDR3 residues: CASSTRLAERPGELFF. The CDR3 DNA follows: TGTGCCAGCAGTACCCGACTAGCGGAGCGACCCGGGGAGCTGTTTTTT.

V gene TRBV5-1 combines with J gene TRBJ2-1; no firm D call. The CDR3 has 15 amino acids. The germline V gene has CDR1 SGHRS and CDR2 YFSETQ. Trimming took off 1 base at V and 10 bases at J, with 18 bases between the two ends. CDR3 residues: CASSLTVARMEEQFF. Here the CDR3 DNA reads TGCGCCAGCAGCTTGACGGTCGCGCGGATGGAGGAGCAGTTCTTC. Supplemented by reference TRBV5-1 and TRBJ2-1, the full variable domain reads KAGVTQTPRYLIKTRGQQVTLSCSPISGHRSVSWYQQTPGQGLQFLFEYFSETQRNKGNFPGRFSGRQFSNSRSEMNVSTLELGDSALYLCASSLTVARMEEQFFGPGTRLTVL.

The genes are TRBV7-9 and TRBJ1-1; D might be TRBD1 (6 bases). The V gene's germline CDR1 is SEHNR and CDR2 FQNEAQ (reference sequence). V lost 5 bases and J 2 bases, leaving 12 bases between the germline ends. The CDR3 extends over 14 amino acids. Here the CDR3 reads CASSEPDRNTEAFF. The CDR3 DNA reads as TGTGCCAGCAGCGAACCGGACAGAAACACTGAAGCTTTCTTT. Combining the CDR3 with reference TRBV7-9 and TRBJ1-1 gives the whole variable domain DTGVSQNPRHKITKRGQNVTFRCDPISEHNRLYWYRQTLGQGPEFLTYFQNEAQLEKSRLLSDRFSAERPKGSFSTLEIQRTEQGDSAMYLCASSEPDRNTEAFFGQGTRLTVV.

This clonotype was counted ten times or more. This chain uses TRBV24-1 with TRBJ2-5, with no clear D. CDR1 is KGHDR, CDR2 SFDVKD, per germline. The CDR3 length is 16 residues. The V and J ends lost 3 bases and 0 bases respectively, with 13 bases between them. The CDR3 reads CATSDGAASYQETQYF. CDR3 sequence (DNA): TGTGCCACCAGTGATGGTGCGGCTTCTTACCAAGAGACCCAGTACTTC.

This clonotype showed up just a few times. This chain uses TRBV4-2 with TRBJ2-3; D is undetermined. CDR1 is LGHNA and CDR2 is YNFKEQ in the germline V gene. This CDR3 is 12 amino acids long. V lost 5 bases, J lost 6 bases, and 9 bases lay in between. CDR3 protein: CASSSPGDTQYF. In DNA form, the CDR3 reads TGTGCCAGCAGCTCCCCCGGTGATACGCAGTATTTT.

This clonotype has a handful of counts. CDR3 bases: TGCGCCAGCAGTGAGCCGTTCACAGATACGCAGTATTTT. Protein sequence: CASSEPFTDTQYF. The V gene is TRBV10-1, the J gene TRBJ2-3, with no clear D. Germline CDR1 WNHNN, CDR2 SYGVQD (reference sequence). CDR3 length: 13 residues. Trimming shortened V by 2 bases and J by 2 bases, and 5 bases separated the two germline ends.

This clonotype was seen a handful of times. The V gene is TRBV28, the J gene TRBJ2-7; D is perhaps TRBD2 (6 bases). CDR3 length: 16 amino acids. Trimming stripped 0 bases from V and 3 bases from J, with 15 bases between. CDR1 MDHEN and CDR2 SYDVKM come from the germline V gene. The CDR3 loop reads CASSLWVGRGDYEQYF. Written as DNA, the CDR3 is TGTGCCAGCAGTTTATGGGTGGGGCGCGGGGACTACGAGCAGTACTTC.

V and J are TRBV3-1 and TRBJ2-1; D ambiguous. The V and J ends lost 4 bases and 0 bases respectively, with 10 bases between them. The CDR3 spans 15 residues. Germline assignment: CDR1 LGHDT and CDR2 YNNKEL (reference sequence). The CDR3 is CASSLGPSSYNEQFF. The CDR3 DNA sequence: TGTGCCAGCAGCCTAGGACCAAGCTCCTACAATGAGCAGTTCTTC.

This clonotype was recorded only once. The chain uses TRBV6-1 and TRBJ2-5; D is possibly TRBD1 or TRBD2 (5 bases each). V shed 6 bases and J shed 5 bases, with 16 bases lying between them. Germline CDR1 MNHNS, CDR2 SASEGT. The CDR3 contains 14 residues. Here the CDR3 reads CASSAGTPRETQYF. The DNA of the CDR3 is TGTGCCAGCAGCGCCGGGACCCCCAGGGAGACCCAGTACTTC.